This T cell receptor (beta chain) was recovered during a study of control samples from healthy donors and cancer patients. The protocol was immunoSEQ multiplex PCR, while the TCRdb copy is restricted to in-frame clones and leaves out a portion. Seen here are 150,000 to 200,000 clones, just under 95% observed once, and the top ten hold 7.5% to 8.5%. The CDR3 is 13 amino acids. The germline V and J ends were trimmed by 5 bases and 4 bases, with 9 bases remaining between them. The V gene's germline CDR1 is SNHLY and CDR2 FYNNEI. The receptor was isolated from a woman aged 40-49 years in good health. The J gene is TRBJ1-5, the V gene TRBV2; unclear D gene. The sample consisted of blood. The CDR3 nucleotides read TGTGCCAGCAGTCCCGACTGGAATCAGCCCCAGCATTTT. This gives the protein CASSPDWNQPQHF.